This T cell receptor (beta chain) is from a study of blood T cell repertoires in COVID-19. Germline V CDR1 and CDR2: MNHEY, SVGAGI. The CDR3 loop spans 15 amino acids. The ends lost 6 bases at V and 3 bases at J; junction bases unmatched: 8. Generated by immunoSEQ multiplex PCR, the TCRdb table keeps only in-frame clones and is missing some. Of about 170,000 clones in the sample, about four fifths were seen once. J is TRBJ1-1 and V is TRBV6-5, with TRBD1 matching over 9 bases. Specimen: peripheral blood. The receptor's source is a woman aged 80 or over with acute or convalescent COVID-19. This CDR3 reads CASSSLTGGDTEAFF. In DNA form, the CDR3 reads TGTGCCAGCAGCTCTTTGACAGGGGGGGACACTGAAGCTTTCTTT.